What follows is one T cell receptor beta chain and its context. The antigen is undetermined. Germline is not matched at one junction end, which may reflect a read error. Unique-molecular-identifier-tagged TCR beta cDNA libraries were used. TCRdb ran MiXCR on the PCR reads and lists one entry per CDR3 protein. In the table there are fewer than 850,000 distinct CDR3 sequences, less than 35% of which are singletons. This entry is derived from a study of post-analysis software for immune sequencing data. In the study overall: Relapsing-remitting, secondary progressive and progressive-relapsing multiple sclerosis were all included among the disease courses. The study's findings and limits: Controls significantly exceeded multiple sclerosis patients in normalized Chao1 diversity. Roughly five TRBV segments appeared more often in patients than in controls, and TRBV5-6, TRBV5-1 and TRBV20-1 were among these.

The CDR3 length is 13 residues. Germline V gene sequence: CDR1 SGHRS, CDR2 YFSETQ. The chain combines TRBV5-1 with TRBJ2-5, with a tentative D call TRBD1 (5 bases). This sequence originates from a girl between 10 and 17 years old with multiple sclerosis. Sample: blood. This CDR3 is CASGLEQGETQYF. Written as DNA, the CDR3 is TGCGCCAGCGGCTTGGAGCAGGGAGAGACCCAGTACTTC.